This T cell receptor beta chain was recorded in a study of metastatic and nonmetastatic thyroid tumors. TCRdb used MiXCR to call clones anew from the PCR reads. The sample consists of tens of thousands of clones, around a quarter of them appearing once. There were no patients who had received any treatment before thyroid surgery. This clone was seen repeatedly, ten times or more. Looked up from germline, CDR1 is MNHEY and CDR2 is SMNVEV (reference sequence). V lost 5 bases and J lost 4, with 20 bases in between. This CDR3 is built from 16 residues. The sequenced sample consisted of blood. This TCR was sampled from a female donor with papillary thyroid cancer or a benign thyroid nodule (not recorded which). Some clones in this sample may be carry-over from other donors' samples. V usage is TRBV27 and J usage is TRBJ1-2; tentatively, D is TRBD1 (6 bases). This CDR3 is CASSDNPTTGTYGYTF. The CDR3 region has the DNA TGTGCCAGCAGTGACAACCCGACCACAGGGACCTATGGCTACACCTTC.